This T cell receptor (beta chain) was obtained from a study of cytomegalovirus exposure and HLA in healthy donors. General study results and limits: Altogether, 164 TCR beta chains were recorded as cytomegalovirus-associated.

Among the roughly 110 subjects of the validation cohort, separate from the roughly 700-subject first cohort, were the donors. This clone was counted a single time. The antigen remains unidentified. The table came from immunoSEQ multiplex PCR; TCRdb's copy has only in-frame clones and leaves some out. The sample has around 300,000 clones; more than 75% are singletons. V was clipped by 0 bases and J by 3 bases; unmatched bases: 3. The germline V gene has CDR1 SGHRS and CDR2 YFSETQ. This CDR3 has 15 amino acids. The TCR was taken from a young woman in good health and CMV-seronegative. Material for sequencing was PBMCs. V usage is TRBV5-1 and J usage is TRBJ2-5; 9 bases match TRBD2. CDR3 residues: CASSLVRTSEETQYF. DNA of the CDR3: TGCGCCAGCAGCTTGGTGCGGACTAGCGAAGAGACCCAGTACTTC.